The present T cell receptor beta chain was sequenced within a study of blood T cell repertoires in COVID-19 (dated by TCRdb to the early 2020s). In terms of the full investigation: Samples from collaborators originated in the United States, Italy and Spain and spanned both the acute and convalescent phases of COVID-19. Where available, HLA class I and class II types were taken from metadata supplied by the sample provider and were not determined by assay-based typing. The repertoires were released in a freely available public database intended as a resource for research on the immune response to SARS-CoV-2. The samples were drawn from the first 160 participants of the ongoing ImmuneRACE study and from 1,254 subjects provided by 6 global collaborators. Subjects who had been exposed to COVID-19, were actively infected with it, or had recovered from it provided the deeply sampled blood TCRbeta repertoires that made up the dataset. The material from the prospective study consisted of cDNA or gDNA derived from T cells, B-cell-depleted T cells, or PBMCs. The sample metadata nearly always contained a de-identified subject ID, COVID-19 status, age in years and sex.

The immunoSEQ Assay, a bias-controlled multiplex PCR, was used to amplify TCRbeta CDR3 regions from genomic DNA. Under the source paper's analysis protocol: Within the assay, amplification of reference gene primers was used to estimate how many nucleated cells each sample contained. To quantify the absolute abundance of each unique TCRbeta CDR3 rearrangement, sequence reads were collapsed and filtered. For each sample, productive Simpson clonality was calculated as the square root of Simpson's diversity index across productive rearrangements. TCRdb stores this immuneACCESS table with in-frame sequences only. Part of the clones is absent; in the studies checked, under half of the shortfall reflects unresolved V genes, and no reason is known for the rest. Clonal size and the V and J genes are those of that table, whereas D and trimming came from the DNA. For this sample there are about 180,000 clones; about 81% appear just once. The ten largest account for about 11% of the sample.

The germline V gene provides CDR1 SGHRS and CDR2 YFSETQ. From its cysteine to its phenylalanine, the CDR3 spans 18 amino acids. This entry keeps only the CDR3 DNA: 54 bases, framed from base 1. V was cut back by 3 bases and J by 0 bases, leaving a gap of 21 bases between them. Overall results and qualifications from the work: The quantity of clinical and demographic metadata differed by source and by participant and was supplied without curation.

In Seattle, one collaborating source enrolled patients while the infection was active and tracked those patients longitudinally over the course of disease. Collaborating institutions collected whole blood in K2EDTA tubes following their own protocols. For TCRbeta analysis, collaborators shipped samples as frozen whole blood, isolated PBMCs, or DNA extracted from either of those sample types. A remark on this clone: This clone's antigen is unknown. No much larger clone is present one base from it, and per-base qualities are unavailable.

Source material: peripheral blood. The TCR originated in a woman aged 80 or older with COVID-19, enrolled during active disease. The receptor chain draws on TRBV5-1 and TRBJ2-5; TRBD1 is a possible D gene, resting on 6 matching bases. CDR3 sequence: CASSSGQTSSYDQETQYF. The DNA sequence is given as TGCGCCAGCAGCTCTGGACAGACCTCATCATATGACCAAGAGACCCAGTACTTC.